The 16 T cell receptor beta chains reported below all come from one sample, sequenced in a study of low-dose radiotherapy and immunotherapy resistance in tumors. As for time point: before trial treatment. Gene-specific TRAV and TRBV primers were used for first-strand cDNA, covering alpha and beta chains. The PCR that amplified TCRs ran for roughly 20 cycles, relying on a constant-region primer and a V-primer adapter. A single record per CDR3 protein comes from TCRdb applying MiXCR to the reads. The data contain more than 50,000 distinct CDR3 sequences, around a quarter of them singletons. Source: PBMCs, taken before treatment. The receptor set was obtained from a male donor with rectosigmoid adenocarcinoma.

This chain uses TRBV12-3 or TRBV12-4 with TRBJ1-1, with TRBD1 as a possible D gene (5 bases). V was cut by 8 bases and J by 1 base, with 14 bases left in between. The CDR3 totals 14 residues. CDR3 sequence reads: CASLFDGGNTEAFF. The CDR3 bases are TGTGCCAGCCTTTTTGACGGGGGGAACACTGAAGCTTTCTTT.

At least ten counts were recorded for this clonotype. This sequence joins TRBV6-2 or TRBV6-3 and TRBJ2-7, with D perhaps matching TRBD2 (5 bases). The V gene's germline CDR1 is MNHEY and CDR2 SVGEGT. The CDR3 has 14 amino acids. The ends were cut back, 5 bases at V and 2 bases at J, with 13 bases in the middle. CDR3 sequence (DNA): TGTGCCAGCAGTACCGTGGACTTCACCTACGAGCAGTACTTC. Translated, it gives CASSTVDFTYEQYF.

This clonotype was counted a single time. This chain uses TRBV28 with TRBJ2-3; 8 nucleotides align to TRBD1. The CDR3 loop spans 14 amino acids. V was pared by 5 bases and J by 2 bases, with 3 bases of the junction left unmatched. From germline, CDR1 is MDHEN and CDR2 SYDVKM. The CDR3 DNA follows: TGTGCCAGCAGTCCGGACAGGGTCACAGATACGCAGTATTTT. This gives the protein CASSPDRVTDTQYF.

This clonotype has at least ten counts. This sequence joins TRBV28 and TRBJ2-7; D is perhaps TRBD1 (6 bases). CDR1 and CDR2 from the germline V gene are MDHEN and SYDVKM. The CDR3 extends over 14 amino acids. Trimming removed 5 bases at V and 2 bases at J, with 13 bases between. The CDR3 here is CASSLRRGAYEQYF. The CDR3 nucleotides are TGTGCCAGCAGTCTCCGCAGGGGCGCCTACGAGCAGTACTTC.

In its sample, this clonotype ranks as medium-sized (0.01 to 0.1%). The chain carries TRBV29-1 and TRBJ2-3; D call uncertain. Per germline, CDR1 SQVTM and CDR2 ANQGSEA. Trimming stripped 6 bases from V and 1 base from J, with 8 bases between. The CDR3 consists of 12 residues. DNA for the CDR3: TGCAGCGTCCGACGGGGCACAGATACGCAGTATTTT. Amino acids: CSVRRGTDTQYF.

The sample holds many counts of this clonotype. The chain joins TRBV29-1 to TRBJ1-4; TRBD1 aligns across 7 bases. Per the germline V gene, CDR1 is SQVTM and CDR2 is ANQGSEA. V was pared by 6 bases and J by 4 bases, with 8 bases of the junction left unmatched. The length of the CDR3 is 14 residues. The CDR3 region is CSVKTGEGNEKLFF. CDR3 sequence (DNA): TGCAGCGTAAAAACAGGGGAGGGTAATGAAAAACTGTTTTTT. Using reference TRBV29-1 and TRBJ1-4 for the parts outside the CDR3, the full variable domain is SAVISQKPSRDICQRGTSLTIQCQVDSQVTMMFWYRQQPGQSLTLIATANQGSEATYESGFVIDKFPISRPNLTFSTLTVSNMSPEDSSIYLCSVKTGEGNEKLFFGSGTQLSVL.

This clonotype was observed at least ten times. The chain combines TRBV28 with TRBJ2-5, with D perhaps TRBD1 (5 bases). V gave up 1 base and J gave up 5 bases, with 11 bases separating them. The CDR3 is 14 residues long. Per the germline V gene, CDR1 is MDHEN and CDR2 is SYDVKM. For the CDR3, the DNA is TGTGCCAGCAGTTTATCGTCCAGGGTTGAGACCCAGTACTTC. Its protein is CASSLSSRVETQYF. The full variable domain, in which reference TRBV28 and TRBJ2-5 provide the parts outside the CDR3, is DVKVTQSSRYLVKRTGEKVFLECVQDMDHENMFWYRQDPGLGLRLIYFSYDVKMKEKGDIPEGYSVSREKKERFSLILESASTNQTSMYLCASSLSSRVETQYFGPGTRLLVL.

In regard to this clonotype: A far larger clone is only one base removed, so a read error is likely. This chain connects TRBV7-8 to TRBJ2-5; 7 nucleotides line up with TRBD1. The CDR3 extends over 13 amino acids. The germline V gene encodes CDR1 SGHVS and CDR2 FQNEAQ. V was clipped by 5 bases and J by 11 bases; unmatched bases: 11. This CDR3 is CASSLQGYNEQYF. CDR3 coding DNA: TGTGCCAGCAGCCTACAGGGGTACAATGAGCAGTACTTC.

In this sample, this clonotype turned up many times. The chain is built from TRBV7-9 and TRBJ1-2; no reliable D call. V was cut by 3 bases and J by 6 bases, with 17 bases left in between. The germline V gene encodes CDR1 SEHNR and CDR2 FQNEAQ (reference sequence). The CDR3 runs 15 residues. The CDR3 sequence is CASSFGIATLHGYTF. For the CDR3, the DNA is TGTGCCAGCAGCTTCGGGATTGCTACATTACATGGCTACACCTTC.

This clonotype was seen many times. This chain connects TRBV5-1 to TRBJ2-7; 7 bases line up with TRBD2. Germline CDR1 SGHRS, CDR2 YFSETQ. V lost 4 bases, J lost 2 bases, and 9 bases stayed unmatched. The CDR3 covers 15 residues. CDR3 DNA: TGCGCCAGCAGCCCCCAAGGCGGGAGACCCTACGAGCAGTACTTC. This gives the protein CASSPQGGRPYEQYF.

The table lists this clonotype with many counts. The rearrangement links TRBV30 to TRBJ2-6; TRBD2 is a possible D gene (6 bases). The CDR3 runs 16 residues. Germline CDR1 and CDR2: GTSNPN and SVGIG (reference sequence). V was clipped by 0 bases and J by 0 bases, with 9 bases between them. CDR3 residues: CAWSVLEGSGANVLTF. The CDR3 DNA sequence: TGTGCCTGGAGTGTACTGGAGGGCTCTGGGGCCAACGTCCTGACTTTC.

This clonotype was seen many times. In DNA, the CDR3 is TGCAGTGGGGAAGTGCGTCTTCAAGCTTTCTTT. Translated: CSGEVRLQAFF. The V and J genes are TRBV20-1 and TRBJ1-1; D is undetermined. Trimming removed 7 bases at V and 9 bases at J, with 15 bases between. The CDR3 extends over 11 amino acids. Germline assignment: CDR1 DFQATT and CDR2 SNEGSKA (reference sequence).

The chain couples TRBV6-1 to TRBJ2-4, with D possibly being TRBD1 or TRBD2 (6 bases each). V was clipped by 10 bases and J by 3 bases, with 16 bases between them. This CDR3 spans 14 amino acids. Germline values: CDR1 MNHNS, CDR2 SASEGT. The CDR3 reads CAIGGGPFKNIQYF. In DNA form, the CDR3 reads TGTGCCATCGGAGGGGGGCCCTTCAAAAACATTCAGTACTTC.

J is TRBJ2-7 and V is TRBV29-1; 10 nucleotides agree with TRBD1. Germline V gene lookup returns CDR1 SQVTM and CDR2 ANQGSEA. V lost 4 bases, J lost 2 bases, and 2 bases stayed unmatched. The CDR3 is 13 amino acids. The CDR3, as DNA: TGCAGCGTTGCGGACAGGGGGGCCTACGAGCAGTACTTC. Its translation: CSVADRGAYEQYF.

The chain combines TRBV5-6 with TRBJ2-7, with D perhaps matching TRBD1 (6 bases). The CDR3 has 13 residues. V lost 5 bases, J lost 3 bases, and 12 bases lay in between. CDR1 is SGHDT and CDR2 is YYEEEE in the germline V gene. The CDR3 DNA sequence: TGTGCCAGCAGGCCGACAGGTAGCTACGAGCAGTACTTC. Translating gives CASRPTGSYEQYF.

This clonotype was seen repeatedly, ten times or more. This rearrangement joins TRBV6-5 to TRBJ2-3, with 10 bases identical to TRBD2. The CDR3 spans 16 residues. The V gene end was trimmed by 6 bases and the J gene end by 1 base; junction bases not matched to a gene: 7. Germline V CDR1 and CDR2: MNHEY, SVGAGI. The CDR3 loop is CASRKKAGGGTDTQYF. CDR3 bases: TGTGCCAGCAGAAAGAAAGCGGGAGGGGGCACAGATACGCAGTATTTT.